This T cell receptor beta chain comes out of a study of radiotherapy plus CTLA-4 blockade in lung cancer. Focal radiation plus CTLA-4 blockade with ipilimumab was given to patients with chemo-refractory metastatic non-small-cell lung cancer. TCRdb's copy holds only in-frame clones and misses some; the assay was immunoSEQ multiplex PCR. There are about 77,000 clones in the sample; 70% to 85% occur only once, and roughly a tenth lies in the top ten. The V gene lost 4 bases and the J gene lost 6 bases, with 13 bases spanning the gap. The CDR3 is made up of 14 amino acids. Per the germline V gene, CDR1 is SEHNR and CDR2 is FQNEAQ (reference sequence).

This chain connects TRBV7-9 to TRBJ2-1; D possibly corresponds to TRBD2 (5 bases). The clonotype originates from a human donor with non-small cell lung cancer whose response to radiotherapy plus ipilimumab could not be evaluated. The specimen comprised peripheral blood, sampled from a patient treated with radiotherapy plus ipilimumab. CDR3 sequence reads: CASSSLTSTNEQFF. CDR3 bases: TGTGCCAGCAGCTCTCTTACTAGTACCAATGAGCAGTTCTTC.